This T cell receptor (beta chain) was obtained from a study of early T cells in non-severe SARS-CoV-2 infection. Study-level results: VDJdb-based matching was biased toward anti-spike CD8 responses and missed private and CD4 specificities.

Trimming removed 3 bases from V and 2 bases from J; junction bases left unmatched: 5. Germline V gives CDR1 SGDLS, CDR2 YYNGEE. CDR3 length: 16 residues. TCRdb re-called the 5' RACE reads through MiXCR, storing one row per CDR3 protein. In the table there are fewer than 100,000 distinct CDR3 sequences, 15% to 20% of which are singletons. This clonotype was observed a handful of times. Its target is not known. The receptor was isolated from an adult who was a healthcare worker with PCR-confirmed SARS-CoV-2 infection or an uninfected control (not recorded which). V usage is TRBV9 and J usage is TRBJ2-1, with 10 bases aligning to TRBD1. What was sequenced was whole blood. DNA for the CDR3: TGTGCCAGCAGCGCGGGACAGGGGATTACCTACAATGAGCAGTTCTTC. This gives the protein CASSAGQGITYNEQFF.